The T cell receptor (beta chain) under discussion was sequenced for a study of blood T cell repertoires in COVID-19. The data were produced by immunoSEQ multiplex PCR, yet TCRdb's version contains in-frame clones alone and is incomplete. The sample carries about 180,000 clones, around 73% recorded once. The CDR3 sequence is 13 residues long. The germline CDR1 and CDR2 sequences are LGHNA and YNFKEQ. V dropped 4 bases and J dropped 8; count of bases not matched to a gene: 3. The J gene is TRBJ2-1, the V gene TRBV4-2, with 9 bases aligning to TRBD1. The receptor's source is a woman in her forties or fifties who had recovered from COVID-19. The sample was PBMCs or T cells enriched from blood (not recorded which). The CDR3 DNA sequence: TGTGCCAGCAGCCTGGACAGGGGCGATGAGCAGTTCTTC. Translating it yields CASSLDRGDEQFF.